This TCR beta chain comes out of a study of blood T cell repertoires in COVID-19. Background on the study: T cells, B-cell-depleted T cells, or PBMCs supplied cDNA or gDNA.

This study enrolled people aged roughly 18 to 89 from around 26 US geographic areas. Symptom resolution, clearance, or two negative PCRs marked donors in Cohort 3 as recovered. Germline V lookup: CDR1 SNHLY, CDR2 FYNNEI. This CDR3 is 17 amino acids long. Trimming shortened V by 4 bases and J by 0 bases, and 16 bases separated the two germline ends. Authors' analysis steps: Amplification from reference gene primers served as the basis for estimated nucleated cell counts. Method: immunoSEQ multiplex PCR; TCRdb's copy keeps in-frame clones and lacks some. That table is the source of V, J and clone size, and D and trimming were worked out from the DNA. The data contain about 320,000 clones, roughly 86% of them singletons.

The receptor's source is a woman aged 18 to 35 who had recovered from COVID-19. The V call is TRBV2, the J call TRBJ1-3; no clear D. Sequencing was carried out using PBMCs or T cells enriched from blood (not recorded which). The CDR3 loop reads CASSGDTRAYSGNTIYF. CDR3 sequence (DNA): TGTGCCAGCAGTGGAGACACCAGAGCTTACTCTGGAAACACCATATATTTT.